Detailed here is one T cell receptor (beta chain). The entry originates in a study of cytomegalovirus exposure and HLA in healthy donors. Background on the study: About 179 million T cells yielded over 90 million unique TCR beta sequences in earlier analysis.

The PCR was carried out with 60 Vbeta primers and 13 Jbeta primers. Measured with immunoSEQ multiplex PCR; TCRdb has only the in-frame clones, and not every one. The data hold around 170,000 clones, with roughly 78% observed a single time. Per germline, CDR1 SQVTM and CDR2 ANQGSEA. The CDR3 covers 16 residues. The V and J ends lost 3 bases and 0 bases respectively, with 15 bases between them. This chain uses TRBV29-1 with TRBJ2-1; D perhaps matches TRBD1 (5 bases). The origin of this receptor is a woman aged 40 to 50 in good health and CMV-seronegative. Sequencing input: PBMCs. For the CDR3, the DNA is TGCAGCGTTGATTCCGTTGGGGCTAGCTCCTACAATGAGCAGTTCTTC. Amino acids: CSVDSVGASSYNEQFF.